One sample yielded the 32 T cell receptor beta chains listed below, sequenced in a study of metastatic and nonmetastatic thyroid tumors. TCRdb reanalyzed the PCR reads with MiXCR. The sample has about 33,000 clones; about 18% are singletons. Thyroid surgery had not been preceded by any treatment in any patient. Source material: blood. Receptor source: a male donor with papillary thyroid cancer or a benign thyroid nodule (not recorded which). Some clones in this sample may be carry-over from other donors' samples.

The sample holds many counts of this clone. The rearrangement uses TRBV2 and TRBJ2-3; TRBD1 matches 9 bases. After removal of 7 bases from V and 13 bases from J, the junction contained 15 bases not matched to a gene. The CDR3 extends over 14 amino acids. CDR1 SNHLY and CDR2 FYNNEI come from the germline V gene. The CDR3 reads CASTGPSTGGVKYF. The CDR3 DNA follows: TGTGCCAGCACGGGGCCCTCAACAGGGGGCGTTAAGTATTTT.

The rearrangement joins TRBV18 to TRBJ2-7; 11 bases map to TRBD2. CDR3 length: 16 residues. The V gene end was trimmed by 2 bases and the J gene end by 3 bases; junction bases not matched to a gene: 6. The germline V gene has CDR1 KGHSH and CDR2 LQKENI. DNA for the CDR3: TGTGCCAGCTCACCATTTACTAGCGGGAGTGGCTACGAGCAGTACTTC. Its protein is CASSPFTSGSGYEQYF. Together with reference TRBV18 and TRBJ2-7, the CDR3 gives the full variable domain: NAGVMQNPRHLVRRRGQEARLRCSPMKGHSHVYWYRQLPEEGLKFMVYLQKENIIDESGMPKERFSAEFPKEGPSILRIQQVVRGDSAAYFCASSPFTSGSGYEQYFGPGTRLTVT.

This clone has ten or more counts. This chain connects TRBV20-1 to TRBJ1-1; D gene ambiguous. Per germline, CDR1 DFQATT and CDR2 SNEGSKA (reference sequence). Trimming removed 0 bases at V and 2 bases at J, with 10 bases between. The CDR3 totals 14 residues. The CDR3: CSARDLGLNTEAFF. CDR3 DNA: TGCAGTGCTAGAGATCTAGGGCTTAACACTGAAGCTTTCTTT.

About this clone: An end of the junction does not agree with germline; a read error may underlie this. The genes are TRBV20-1 and TRBJ2-6, with 7 bases aligning to TRBD1. CDR1 is DFQATT, CDR2 SNEGSKA, per germline (reference sequence). This CDR3 is 16 amino acids long. The CDR3 sequence is CSAFLEGGIGANVLNF. The CDR3 DNA reads as TGCAGTGCTTTCCTCGAAGGGGGCATTGGGGCCAACGTCCTGAATTTC.

The sample holds a few counts of this clone. One end of the junction is discordant with germline, which a read error may explain. At the DNA level, this CDR3 is encoded by other sequences in the same sample as well. This chain connects TRBV28 to TRBJ1-5; D is uncertain. Germline assignment: CDR1 MDHEN and CDR2 SYDVKM. The length of the CDR3 is 17 residues. This CDR3 reads CASSLVGQPYSNQPQHF. DNA of the CDR3: TGTGCCAGCAGTTTAGTTGGGCAGCCTTATAGCAATCAGCCCCAACACTTT.

CDR3 loop: CASSVVGVCGYTF. In DNA, the CDR3 is TGTGCCAGCAGCGTAGTGGGTGTTTGTGGCTACACCTTC. The V call is TRBV9, the J call TRBJ1-2, with D uncertain. V was cut by 0 bases and J by 7 bases, with 10 bases left in between. The CDR3 covers 13 residues. From germline, CDR1 is SGDLS and CDR2 YYNGEE.

This clone has ten or more counts. The chain carries TRBV28 and TRBJ2-5; D call uncertain. V was cut by 0 bases and J by 1 base, with 9 bases left in between. Germline V lookup: CDR1 MDHEN, CDR2 SYDVKM. The CDR3 is made up of 15 amino acids. CDR3 region: CASSLWFAAQETQYF. As DNA, the CDR3 is TGTGCCAGCAGTTTATGGTTCGCAGCCCAAGAGACCCAGTACTTC.

This clone was seen a few times. The chain employs TRBV28 and TRBJ2-7; possible D gene TRBD1, 5 bases. CDR3 size: 16 residues. The germline gives CDR1 MDHEN, CDR2 SYDVKM. Trimming left V 4 bases short and J 2 bases short, with 18 bases between. Written as DNA, the CDR3 is TGTGCCAGCAGTTCCATGATACAGGTAGGGACCTACGAGCAGTACTTC. It is translated as CASSSMIQVGTYEQYF.

The genes are TRBV30 and TRBJ2-5, with 7 bases that match TRBD2. The CDR3 spans 12 residues. Germline V gene lookup returns CDR1 GTSNPN and CDR2 SVGIG (reference sequence). V gave up 4 bases and J gave up 4 bases; unmatched junction bases: 3. CDR3 in DNA: TGTGCCTGGACTGGGGGGGGAGAGACCCAGTACTTC. Its protein product is CAWTGGGETQYF.

This clone appeared a few times. The chain carries TRBV28 and TRBJ1-2; 9 bases are shared with TRBD1. This CDR3 is built from 15 residues. The V and J ends lost 5 bases and 2 bases, in that order; junction bases with no gene match: 6. Germline CDR1 and CDR2: MDHEN and SYDVKM. CDR3 DNA: TGTGCCAGCAGTCCTACAGGGGGCGCGAACTATGGCTACACCTTC. Its translation: CASSPTGGANYGYTF.

This clone was detected ten times or more. Since a much larger clone is just one base distant, this may be a read error. Different DNA sequences within this sample yield the same CDR3. The CDR3 DNA reads as TGTGCCAGCAGTGAACGGACTTACGAGCAGTACTTC. It encodes CASSERTYEQYF. The V call is TRBV2, the J call TRBJ2-7; possible D gene TRBD2, 5 bases. V dropped 2 bases and J dropped 4 bases, with 6 bases sitting between them. CDR1 SNHLY and CDR2 FYNNEI come from the germline V gene. The CDR3 totals 12 residues.

Remarks on this clone: Likely a read error: the CDR3 ends without its conserved phenylalanine or tryptophan. V usage is TRBV6-1 and J usage is TRBJ2-7, with TRBD1 matching over 7 bases. The germline V gene has CDR1 MNHNS and CDR2 SASEGT. CDR3 length: 13 residues. The CDR3 reads CASSETGAYDQYY. The CDR3 DNA is TGTGCCAGCAGTGAAACAGGGGCCTACGACCAGTACTAC.

This clone was recorded many times. The chain uses TRBV2 and TRBJ1-2, with D perhaps matching TRBD1 (5 bases). The germline V gene encodes CDR1 SNHLY and CDR2 FYNNEI. CDR3 length: 13 residues. V lost 8 bases, J lost 2 bases, and 12 bases lay in between. The CDR3 DNA reads TGTGCCAGCGGGGGGATGCAGAACTATGGCTACACCTTC. Amino acid sequence: CASGGMQNYGYTF.

Many counts were recorded for this clone. The CDR3 region has the DNA TGTGCCAGCAGCTCCTTCTCGATCAGCTCTGGAAACACCATATATTTT. Amino acids: CASSSFSISSGNTIYF. This chain connects TRBV11-1 to TRBJ1-3; D ambiguous. The CDR3 covers 16 residues. CDR1 SGHAT and CDR2 FQDESV come from the germline V gene (reference sequence). V dropped 4 bases and J dropped 0 bases, with 13 bases sitting between them.

This clone occurred many times. The chain uses TRBV11-2 and TRBJ2-7; no clear D. Between the trimmed V and J ends, which lost 0 bases and 4 bases, there was a span of 13 bases. The germline V gene encodes CDR1 SGHAT and CDR2 FQNNGV. The CDR3 consists of 15 residues. The CDR3 region is CASSLDPTRAYEQYF. DNA for the CDR3: TGTGCCAGCAGCTTAGATCCGACAAGGGCATACGAGCAGTACTTC.

This clone was counted only a few times. A read error is possible here, since a much larger clone lies one base away. The chain employs TRBV18 and TRBJ2-2, with 10 bases lining up with TRBD1. The germline CDR1 and CDR2 sequences are KGHSH and LQKENI. The CDR3 has 15 residues. Losses at the gene ends were 6 bases for V and 7 bases for J; bases not matched to a gene: 8. Here the CDR3 reads CASSSDRGPIGELFF. CDR3 coding DNA: TGTGCCAGCTCCTCCGACAGGGGGCCGATCGGGGAGCTGTTTTTT.

This clone was seen at least ten times. This chain joins TRBV6-1 and TRBJ2-3, with 10 bases that match TRBD2. The J segment lost 0 bases and the V segment lost 11 bases, leaving 5 bases of the junction unmatched. The CDR3 runs to 14 residues. Germline-derived CDR1 and CDR2 are MNHNS and SASEGT. The CDR3 protein is CAGWTSGSTDTQYF. Here the CDR3 DNA reads TGTGCCGGCTGGACTAGCGGTAGCACAGATACGCAGTATTTT.

This clone has only a few counts. Since a much larger clone is just one base distant, this may be a read error. This chain connects TRBV28 to TRBJ1-2; D gene unclear. Germline assignment: CDR1 MDHEN and CDR2 SYDVKM. The CDR3 covers 13 residues. In DNA form, the CDR3 reads TGTGCCAGCGGTCCTGACGCTAACTATGGCTGCACCTTC. It is translated as CASGPDANYGCTF.

By its share, this clone is medium-sized (0.01 to 0.1%). This rearrangement joins TRBV28 to TRBJ2-7; D is undetermined. This CDR3 has 11 residues. Germline V gene sequence: CDR1 MDHEN, CDR2 SYDVKM. Trimming took off 3 bases at V and 3 bases at J, with 3 bases between the two ends. The CDR3 reads CASSLYYEQYF. The CDR3 DNA is TGTGCCAGCAGTTTGTACTACGAGCAGTACTTC.

In its sample, this clone was seen many times. The chain uses TRBV14 and TRBJ2-7; maybe TRBD1 (6 bases). The germline CDR1 and CDR2 sequences are SGHDN and FVKESK. V was clipped by 3 bases and J by 2 bases, with 14 bases between them. CDR3 length equals 15 residues. CDR3 DNA: TGTGCCAGCAGCCAGAAGCAGGGGTTTCCCTACGAGCAGTACTTC. Its translation is CASSQKQGFPYEQYF.

Many counts were recorded for this clone. The gene calls are TRBV24-1 and TRBJ2-2; TRBD2 aligns across 11 bases. Trimming took 4 bases from V and 7 from J; bases not matched to a gene: 13. Germline lookup yields CDR1 KGHDR and CDR2 SFDVKD. This CDR3 comprises 18 residues. CDR3 DNA sequence: TGTGCCACCAGTGAAGAACTAGCGGGGGTCCTCGAGGGCGGGGAGCTGTTTTTT. Its protein product is CATSEELAGVLEGGELFF.

This chain joins TRBV6-1 and TRBJ2-1, with 8 bases that match TRBD2. CDR3 length: 13 residues. V shed 6 bases and J 5 bases; nucleotides not matched to a gene: 3. From germline, CDR1 is MNHNS and CDR2 SASEGT. Here the CDR3 reads CASRARGDNEQFF. Written as DNA, the CDR3 is TGTGCCAGCAGAGCGCGGGGGGACAATGAGCAGTTCTTC.

This clone has a count of ten or more. The genes are TRBV6-2 or TRBV6-3 and TRBJ1-1; the D is unclear. CDR3 length: 11 amino acids. Trimming removed 4 bases from V and 5 bases from J, with 5 bases in between. CDR1 MNHEY and CDR2 SVGEGT come from the germline V gene. CDR3 sequence reads: CASSFVTEAFF. CDR3 nucleotides: TGTGCCAGCAGTTTCGTTACTGAAGCTTTCTTT.

This clone has a count of ten or more. The CDR3 region is CASSQEQGFGEQYF. CDR3 sequence (DNA): TGCGCCAGCAGCCAAGAACAGGGTTTTGGGGAGCAGTACTTC. The chain employs TRBV4-1 and TRBJ2-7, with TRBD1 as a possible D gene (6 bases). Looked up from germline, CDR1 is MGHRA and CDR2 is YSYEKL. Trimming left V 0 bases short and J 7 bases short, with 13 bases between. The CDR3 covers 14 residues.

This clone was detected many times. The chain combines TRBV10-3 with TRBJ2-7, with 10 bases fitting TRBD2. Unmatched junction bases numbered 3, after V lost 1 base and J lost 3 bases. This CDR3 has 15 residues. The germline gives CDR1 ENHRY, CDR2 SYGVKD. The CDR3 DNA follows: TGTGCCATCAGTGAGTGGGCTAGCGGGAGCTACGAGCAGTACTTC. This sequence encodes CAISEWASGSYEQYF.

This chain links TRBV7-3 with TRBJ2-2, with D possibly matching TRBD2 (6 bases). This CDR3 comprises 15 residues. V gave up 6 bases and J gave up 4 bases, with 15 bases separating them. Germline-derived CDR1 and CDR2 are SGHTA and FQGTGA. CDR3 in DNA: TGTGCCAGCAGTCCCTACCGGGAGAGCACCGGGGAGCTGTTTTTT. Translating it yields CASSPYRESTGELFF.

This clone appeared many times. The chain employs TRBV5-1 and TRBJ2-5, with TRBD2 matching over 7 bases. The germline CDR1 and CDR2 sequences are SGHRS and YFSETQ. V shed 3 bases and J 4 bases; nucleotides not matched to a gene: 12. The CDR3 has 16 amino acids. The CDR3 region has the DNA TGCGCCAGCAGCTATAGCCGGGGCGGGAGTGGAGAGACCCAGTACTTC. Amino acids: CASSYSRGGSGETQYF.

This clone was observed a few times. This may arise from a read error, as a much more abundant clone is one base away. The sample has other DNA sequences that encode this CDR3 too. The chain has TRBV20-1 and TRBJ2-5; D is possibly TRBD2 (5 bases). Germline CDR1 and CDR2: DFQATT and SNEGSKA (reference sequence). This CDR3 contains 13 residues. V lost 1 base and J lost 5, with 11 bases in between. The CDR3 protein is CSARATTGETQYF. The CDR3 region has the DNA TGCAGTGCTAGAGCAACGACGGGGGAGACCCAGTACTTC.

The table lists this clone with many counts. The chain combines TRBV7-8 with TRBJ2-3, with 10 bases aligning to TRBD2. CDR1 SGHVS and CDR2 FQNEAQ come from the germline V gene. The CDR3 extends over 16 amino acids. J was trimmed by 1 base and V by 5 bases; bases with no gene match: 6. The CDR3 reads CASSPDTSGGTDTQYF. The CDR3 region has the DNA TGTGCCAGCAGCCCAGATACTAGCGGGGGCACAGATACGCAGTATTTT. The full variable domain, completed using reference TRBV7-8 and TRBJ2-3, is GAGVSQSPRYKVAKRGQDVALRCDPISGHVSLFWYQQALGQGPEFLTYFQNEAQLDKSGLPSDRFFAERPEGSVSTLKIQRTQQEDSAVYLCASSPDTSGGTDTQYFGPGTRLTVL.

Ten or more counts support this clone. The chain links TRBV18 to TRBJ2-5; D possibly corresponds to TRBD2 (6 bases). The CDR3 has 13 amino acids. Trimming removed 3 bases from V and 5 bases from J, with 10 bases in between. Germline CDR1 is KGHSH and CDR2 is LQKENI. The CDR3 nucleotides are TGTGCCAGCTCACCTGGGGGGAGCGAGACCCAGTACTTC. This gives the protein CASSPGGSETQYF.

V and J are TRBV7-9 and TRBJ2-5, with D possibly TRBD1 on 6 matching bases. CDR1 is SEHNR, CDR2 FQNEAQ, per germline (reference sequence). There are 15 residues in the CDR3. Trimming shortened V by 5 bases and J by 5 bases, and 18 bases separated the two germline ends. CDR3 DNA: TGTGCCAGCAGCCCCTACAGGGTTTCGGGGGAGACCCAGTACTTC. Its protein is CASSPYRVSGETQYF.

This clone was counted only a few times. A much larger clone lies one base from this, so it may be a read error. V is TRBV29-1 and J is TRBJ2-7; no reliable D call. CDR3 size: 13 residues. Looked up from germline, CDR1 is SQVTM and CDR2 is ANQGSEA. CDR3 nucleotide sequence: TGCAGCGTTGATGGCCAGGTCCCTTACGAGCATTACTTC. This sequence encodes CSVDGQVPYEHYF.